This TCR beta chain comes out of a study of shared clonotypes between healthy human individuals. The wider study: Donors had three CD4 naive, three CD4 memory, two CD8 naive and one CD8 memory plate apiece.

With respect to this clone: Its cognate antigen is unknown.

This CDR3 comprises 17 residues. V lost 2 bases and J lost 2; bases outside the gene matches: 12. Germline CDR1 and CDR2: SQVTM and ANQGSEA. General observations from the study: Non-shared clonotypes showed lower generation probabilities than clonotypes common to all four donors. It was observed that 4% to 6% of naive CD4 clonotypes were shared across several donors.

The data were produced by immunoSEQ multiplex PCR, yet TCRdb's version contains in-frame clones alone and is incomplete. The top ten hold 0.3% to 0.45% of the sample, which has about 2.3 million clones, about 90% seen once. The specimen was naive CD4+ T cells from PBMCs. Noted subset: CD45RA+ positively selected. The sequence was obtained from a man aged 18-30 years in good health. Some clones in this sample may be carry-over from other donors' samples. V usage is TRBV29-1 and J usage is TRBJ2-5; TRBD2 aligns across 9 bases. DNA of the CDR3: TGCAGCGTTGAATGGTTGCGGCTAGCGGGAAGGCAAGAGACCCAGTACTTC. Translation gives CSVEWLRLAGRQETQYF.